The 28 T cell receptor beta chains given below trace back to one sample, sequenced in a study of OX40 agonist ivuxolimab in advanced cancers. TCRdb's copy holds only in-frame clones and misses some; the assay was immunoSEQ multiplex PCR. The table shows tens of thousands of clones, with around 80% occurring only once. Source: CD4+ or CD8+ T cells sorted from blood, taken in a trial of the OX40 agonist ivuxolimab. The source of these receptors is an adult with an advanced solid tumor such as melanoma, head and neck, liver or kidney cancer.

This chain uses TRBV14 with TRBJ2-3; the D call may be TRBD1 or TRBD2 (6 bases each). The CDR3 runs 14 residues. Trimming cost V 0 bases and J 11 bases, with 15 bases left between them. CDR1 and CDR2 (germline): SGHDN, FVKESK. CDR3: CASSQELSGALQYF. As DNA, the CDR3 is TGTGCCAGCAGCCAAGAATTATCGGGGGCTTTGCAGTATTTT.

The V and J genes are TRBV19 and TRBJ1-1; no reliable D call. Germline CDR1 LNHDA, CDR2 SQIVND (reference sequence). This CDR3 has 14 residues. V lost 5 bases and J lost 0, with 10 bases in between. The CDR3 sequence: CASSFGRMNTEAFF. The CDR3 coding sequence is TGTGCCAGTAGTTTCGGACGGATGAACACTGAAGCTTTCTTT.

This clone has a handful of counts. The chain couples TRBV5-8 to TRBJ1-1; D is uncertain. The length of the CDR3 is 15 residues. Trimming took 2 bases from V and 1 from J, leaving 12 bases between them. From germline, CDR1 is SGHTS and CDR2 YDEGEE. CDR3 region: CASSFGFRSNTEAFF. Written as DNA, the CDR3 is TGTGCCAGCAGCTTTGGTTTTCGGTCGAACACTGAAGCTTTCTTT.

Here the CDR3 DNA reads TGTGCCAGCAGCCGAGGCCAGGGGGTAGTCAATGAGCAGTTCTTC. It encodes CASSRGQGVVNEQFF. V usage is TRBV7-8 and J usage is TRBJ2-1, with 7 bases identical to TRBD1. Germline V gene lookup returns CDR1 SGHVS and CDR2 FQNEAQ. This CDR3 comprises 15 residues. The junction had 10 bases not matched to a gene; V was cut back by 5 bases and J by 6 bases.

The chain employs TRBV5-6 and TRBJ2-1; D unclear. In germline, CDR1 is SGHDT, CDR2 YYEEEE. The CDR3 spans 15 residues. The V and J ends lost 1 base and 4 bases respectively, with 12 bases between them. The CDR3 is CASSLLHFFYNEQFF. For the CDR3, the DNA is TGTGCCAGCAGCTTGTTGCACTTCTTTTACAATGAGCAGTTCTTC.

The chain links TRBV6-4 to TRBJ1-2; 9 nucleotides match TRBD1. Germline V gives CDR1 MRHNA, CDR2 SNTAGT. V trimming: 5 bases; J trimming: 3 bases; junction bases outside the gene matches: 13. The CDR3 has 17 residues. The DNA for the CDR3 is TGTGCCAGCAGTCCCACCAGGGACAGGGCGCCCCACTATGGCTACACCTTC. Protein sequence: CASSPTRDRAPHYGYTF.

This chain joins TRBV2 and TRBJ2-3; D is uncertain. The V gene lost 6 bases and the J gene lost 3 bases, with 10 bases spanning the gap. Per germline, CDR1 SNHLY and CDR2 FYNNEI. The CDR3 length is 13 residues. CDR3 coding DNA: TGTGCCAGCAGGTCAGGACGAACAGATACGCAGTATTTT. Amino acid sequence: CASRSGRTDTQYF.

V is TRBV10-3 and J is TRBJ1-4, with 7 nucleotides matching TRBD1. CDR3 size: 13 residues. With V trimmed by 10 bases and J by 5 bases, 7 bases remained unmatched. From germline, CDR1 is ENHRY and CDR2 SYGVKD. In DNA form, the CDR3 reads TGTGCCAACTCGGGACAGCCCAATGAAAAACTGTTTTTT. Residues: CANSGQPNEKLFF.

The rearrangement uses TRBV6-1 and TRBJ2-7, with D tentatively TRBD2 (6 bases). Trimming stripped 4 bases from V and 7 bases from J, with 14 bases between. The CDR3 is made up of 13 amino acids. The germline V gene has CDR1 MNHNS and CDR2 SASEGT. The CDR3 DNA sequence: TGTGCCAGCAGTGGTCTGGGACTCCGAGAGCAGTACTTC. Translating gives CASSGLGLREQYF.

With respect to this clone: Relative to the germline gene, one junction end is altered; a read error may explain this. The rearrangement uses TRBV5-6 and TRBJ1-1; possibly TRBD1 for D (5 bases). CDR1 and CDR2 (germline): SGHDT, YYEEEE. This CDR3 has 12 amino acids. The CDR3 DNA follows: TGTGCCAGCAGCGCACAGGCGCCTCGAGGGGAATTT. Translating gives CASSAQAPRGEF. Variable domain in full (rest from reference TRBV5-6 and TRBJ1-1): DAGVTQSPTHLIKTRGQQVTLRCSPKSGHDTVSWYQQALGQGPQFIFQYYEEEERQRGNFPDRFSGHQFPNYSSELNVNALLLGDSALYLCASSAQAPRGEFGQGTRLTVV.

The chain employs TRBV28 and TRBJ2-3; no definite D call. The CDR3 is made up of 13 amino acids. Trimming took 8 bases from V and 7 from J, leaving 16 bases between them. Germline CDR1 MDHEN, CDR2 SYDVKM. DNA for the CDR3: TGTGCCAGCCTGGAGTTCTCCCCCTATACGCAGTATTTT. This translates into CASLEFSPYTQYF.

The V and J genes are TRBV5-8 and TRBJ2-1, with TRBD1 identical over 10 bases. Looked up from germline, CDR1 is SGHTS and CDR2 is YDEGEE. The CDR3 sequence is 20 residues long. V was pared by 0 bases and J by 2 bases, with 14 bases of the junction left unmatched. CDR3 loop: CASSLGMGQGPRAPYNEQFF. The CDR3 nucleotides read TGTGCCAGCAGCTTGGGTATGGGACAGGGGCCGCGCGCGCCCTACAATGAGCAGTTCTTC.

The table lists this clone with many counts. V and J are TRBV7-2 and TRBJ1-2, with 10 bases lining up with TRBD1. The CDR3 has 18 residues. The trim removed 0 bases at V and 8 bases at J, leaving 15 bases unmatched. Germline V gene sequence: CDR1 SGHTA, CDR2 FQGNSA. CDR3 residues: CASSLAGTGVIGAGGYTF. The CDR3 DNA reads TGTGCCAGCAGCTTAGCCGGGACAGGGGTTATCGGTGCTGGAGGCTACACCTTC.

The V gene is TRBV2, the J gene TRBJ1-5; D unresolved. Germline V lookup: CDR1 SNHLY, CDR2 FYNNEI. V was cut by 6 bases and J by 1 base, with 10 bases left in between. This CDR3 has 14 amino acids. CDR3 DNA sequence: TGTGCCAGCAGGGCGGTTGCGAGCAATCAGCCCCAGCATTTT. Translating it yields CASRAVASNQPQHF.

The rearrangement uses TRBV5-6 and TRBJ1-4, with D maybe TRBD1 (5 bases). CDR3 size: 15 residues. Between the trimmed V and J ends, which lost 5 bases and 2 bases, there was a span of 13 bases. The V gene's germline CDR1 is SGHDT and CDR2 YYEEEE. The CDR3 region has the DNA TGTGCCAGCAGGTTGCGGGGGAATACTAATGAAAAACTGTTTTTT. It codes for CASRLRGNTNEKLFF.

The V and J genes are TRBV19 and TRBJ2-2; weak D call: TRBD2 (6 bases). This CDR3 is built from 14 residues. V lost 6 bases, J lost 5 bases, and 13 bases lay in between. CDR1 and CDR2 from the germline V gene are LNHDA and SQIVND (reference sequence). The CDR3 DNA is TGTGCCAGTAGAGGCGGGGCCGAGACCGGGGAGCTGTTTTTT. It encodes CASRGGAETGELFF.

This clone was observed a few times. The rearrangement joins TRBV5-4 to TRBJ2-7; 10 positions match TRBD2. V lost 1 base and J lost 6; bases outside the gene matches: 7. The CDR3 runs 15 residues. Germline-derived CDR1 and CDR2 are SGHNT and YYREEE (reference sequence). CDR3: CASSLKREGRGEQYF. CDR3 nucleotides: TGTGCCAGCAGCTTGAAGCGGGAGGGCCGTGGCGAGCAGTACTTC.

V usage is TRBV7-2 and J usage is TRBJ2-7; TRBD1 agrees at 7 bases. The trim removed 1 base at V and 5 bases at J, leaving 2 bases unmatched. The germline V gene has CDR1 SGHTA and CDR2 FQGNSA. This CDR3 contains 13 residues. The CDR3 nucleotides are TGTGCCAGCAGCTTAGGCCAGGGGGACGAGCAGTACTTC. It encodes CASSLGQGDEQYF. Full variable domain (remainder filled in from reference TRBV7-2 and TRBJ2-7): GAGVSQSPSNKVTEKGKDVELRCDPISGHTALYWYRQSLGQGLEFLIYFQGNSAPDKSGLPSDRFSAERTGGSVSTLTIQRTQQEDSAVYLCASSLGQGDEQYFGPGTRLTVT.

The V gene is TRBV9, the J gene TRBJ2-2, with 8 bases identical to TRBD1. V dropped 3 bases and J dropped 2; count of bases not matched to a gene: 6. Germline lookup yields CDR1 SGDLS and CDR2 YYNGEE. This CDR3 is 16 amino acids long. The chain's CDR3 is CASSEGQVPNTGELFF. CDR3 nucleotides: TGTGCCAGCAGCGAGGGACAGGTCCCCAACACCGGGGAGCTGTTTTTT.

The chain recombines TRBV7-9 with TRBJ2-1, with 9 bases that match TRBD1. This CDR3 is built from 15 residues. Per germline, CDR1 SEHNR and CDR2 FQNEAQ (reference sequence). V trimming: 5 bases; J trimming: 4 bases; junction bases outside the gene matches: 6. This CDR3 is CASSDGTGIYNEQFF. The CDR3 DNA sequence: TGTGCCAGCAGCGACGGGACAGGGATATACAATGAGCAGTTCTTC.

This clone was observed a handful of times. The chain couples TRBV29-1 to TRBJ1-2; 7 positions match TRBD1. Losses at the gene ends were 7 bases for V and 2 bases for J; bases not matched to a gene: 7. CDR3 size: 13 residues. In germline, CDR1 is SQVTM, CDR2 ANQGSEA. CDR3 DNA sequence: TGCAGCGCTGGTTCGGGACAGAACTATGGCTACACCTTC. Translation: CSAGSGQNYGYTF.

The J gene is TRBJ1-2, the V gene TRBV6-5, with D possibly being TRBD1 (6 bases). The CDR3 runs to 14 residues. Germline V gene sequence: CDR1 MNHEY, CDR2 SVGAGI. V gave up 6 bases and J gave up 3 bases, with 14 bases separating them. Written as DNA, the CDR3 is TGTGCCAGCAGAACAGGGCTGCTAGACTATGGCTACACCTTC. This translates into CASRTGLLDYGYTF.

Comment on this clone: Because the CDR3's place on the DNA is in doubt, the DNA is left out and the CDR3 is given as listed by TCRdb. This chain links TRBV2 with TRBJ2-2; the table gives TRBD1 as D, unverified against the DNA. From its first to its last residue, the CDR3 has 14 amino acids. Germline-derived CDR1 and CDR2 are SNHLY and FYNNEI. CDR3 sequence reads: CASSSSTGAGELFF.

This clone was detected once. V gene TRBV6-7 combines with J gene TRBJ2-1; 9 positions match TRBD1. TRBV6-7 is flagged as an ORF with uncertain function. Unmatched junction bases numbered 6, after V lost 2 bases and J lost 7 bases. The CDR3 runs to 15 residues. The CDR3 nucleotides read TGTGCCAGCAGTTACAGGGACAGGGCCAAAAATGAGCAGTTCTTC. Amino acid sequence: CASSYRDRAKNEQFF.

V usage is TRBV2 and J usage is TRBJ1-2; D ambiguous. Deletions cut 0 bases from V and 4 bases from J, with 12 bases between. Germline-derived CDR1 and CDR2 are SNHLY and FYNNEI. The length of the CDR3 is 15 residues. The CDR3: CASSEAQFGFYGYTF. The DNA for the CDR3 is TGTGCCAGCAGTGAAGCGCAGTTCGGCTTCTATGGCTACACCTTC.

The chain uses TRBV19 and TRBJ2-1; 7 bases are a match to TRBD1. The CDR3 covers 15 residues. J was trimmed by 0 bases and V by 5 bases; bases with no gene match: 4. Germline CDR1 reads LNHDA; CDR2 reads SQIVND (reference sequence). The DNA of the CDR3 is TGTGCCAGTAGTGCACAGGGGAGCTCCTACAATGAGCAGTTCTTC. It specifies CASSAQGSSYNEQFF.

The V call is TRBV23-1, the J call TRBJ1-5; no firm D call. TRBV23-1 is reported as an ORF; its role is uncertain. V lost 0 bases and J lost 3, with 18 bases in between. The length of the CDR3 is 18 residues. CDR3: CASSQSLGSYAFNQPQHF. The CDR3 nucleotides read TGCGCCAGCAGTCAATCCCTTGGGAGCTACGCATTCAATCAGCCCCAGCATTTT.

This chain links TRBV19 with TRBJ1-5; D is undetermined. The CDR3 spans 12 residues. Germline V gene data show CDR1 as LNHDA and CDR2 as SQIVND (reference sequence). V shed 7 bases and J shed 9 bases, with 13 bases lying between them. The CDR3 bases are TGTGCCAGTAATCGGCAGCGCGGGCCCCAGCATTTT. This sequence encodes CASNRQRGPQHF.